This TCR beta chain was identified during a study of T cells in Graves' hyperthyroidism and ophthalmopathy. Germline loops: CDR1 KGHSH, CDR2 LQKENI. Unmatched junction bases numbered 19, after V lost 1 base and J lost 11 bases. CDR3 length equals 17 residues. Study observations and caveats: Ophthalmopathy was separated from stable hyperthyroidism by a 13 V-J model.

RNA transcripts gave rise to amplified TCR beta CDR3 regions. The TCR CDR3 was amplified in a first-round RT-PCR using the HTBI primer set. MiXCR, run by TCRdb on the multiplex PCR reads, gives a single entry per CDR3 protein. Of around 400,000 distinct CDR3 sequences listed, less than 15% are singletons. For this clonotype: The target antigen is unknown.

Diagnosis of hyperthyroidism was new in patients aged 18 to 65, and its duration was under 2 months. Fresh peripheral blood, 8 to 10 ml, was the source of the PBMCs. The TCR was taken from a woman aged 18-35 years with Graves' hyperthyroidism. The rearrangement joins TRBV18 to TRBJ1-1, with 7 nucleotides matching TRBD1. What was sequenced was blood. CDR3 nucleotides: TGTGCCAGCTCACCACAGGACTTTTTAAGGGACAGAGCTTTCGCTTTCTTT. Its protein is CASSPQDFLRDRAFAFF.